The rows below give T cell receptor beta chains drawn from one sample of a study of cytomegalovirus exposure and HLA in healthy donors. The assay was immunoSEQ multiplex PCR, and TCRdb's table has in-frame clones only and misses some. Of some 160,000 clones detected, 73% appear once; the ten largest clones hold about 5.4%. The sample taken for sequencing was PBMCs. These TCRs come from a woman between 18 and 29 years old in good health and CMV-seropositive. CDR3s include the opening cysteine and the closing phenylalanine or tryptophan. D genes are given only for firm matches. Only some rows state a clone size, as once, few, many or a class for expanded clones.

j_gene | abundance | v_gene | d_gene | CDR3aa | CDR3nt
TRBJ2-1 | . | TRBV6-1 | . | CASWRWANEQFF | TGTGCCAGCTGGCGCTGGGCCAATGAGCAGTTCTTC
TRBJ1-5 | few | TRBV19 | TRBD1 | CASREGADQPQHF | TGTGCCAGTAGAGAGGGGGCCGATCAGCCCCAGCATTTT
TRBJ1-2 | . | TRBV4-3 | . | CASSQAKERHGYTF | TGCGCCAGCAGTCAAGCTAAGGAGCGTCATGGCTACACCTTC
TRBJ1-6 | few | TRBV25-1 | . | CASSAVRVLDDSPLHF | TGTGCCAGCAGTGCTGTCCGAGTATTAGATGATTCACCCCTCCACTTT
TRBJ2-3 | few | TRBV6-1 | . | CASSEQQGRTDTQYF | TGTGCCAGCAGTGAACAGCAGGGCCGCACAGATACGCAGTATTTT
TRBJ2-7 | . | TRBV4-1 | . | CASSGREQYF | TGCGCCAGCAGCGGGAGGGAGCAGTACTTC
TRBJ1-1 | . | TRBV18 | TRBD1 | CASSPGLGTGRAFF | TGTGCCAGCTCACCAGGATTGGGGACAGGGAGGGCTTTCTTT
TRBJ2-3 | . | TRBV9 | TRBD2 | CASSVAGGLADTQYF | TGTGCCAGCAGCGTCGCGGGGGGCTTGGCAGATACGCAGTATTTT
TRBJ1-1 | . | TRBV11-2 | . | CASSLMGANTEAFF | TGTGCCAGCAGCTTAATGGGAGCGAACACTGAAGCTTTCTTT
TRBJ2-1 | . | TRBV15 | TRBD1 | CATSREWDSNEQFF | TGTGCCACCAGCAGGGAATGGGACAGCAATGAGCAGTTCTTC
TRBJ1-1 | . | TRBV7-2 | . | CASTVGVANTEAFF | TGTGCCAGCACGGTAGGAGTGGCGAACACTGAAGCTTTCTTT
TRBJ1-2 | . | TRBV28 | TRBD1 | CASSYIGTGGHYGYTF | TGTGCCAGCAGCTACATCGGGACAGGGGGTCACTATGGCTACACCTTC
TRBJ1-5 | . | TRBV6-6 | . | CASSKEPFGDQPQHF | TGTGCCAGCAGTAAAGAACCCTTCGGGGATCAGCCCCAGCATTTT
TRBJ2-7 | . | TRBV5-6 | TRBD1 | CASSIRDRAYEQYF | TGTGCCAGCAGCATCCGGGACAGAGCCTACGAGCAGTACTTC
TRBJ2-5 | . | TRBV9 | TRBD2 | CASSVGGGTQETQYF | TGTGCCAGCAGCGTAGGGGGGGGGACCCAAGAGACCCAGTACTTC
TRBJ1-2 | . | TRBV6-1 | . | CASSTGLYYGYTF | TGTGCCAGCAGTACAGGGTTATACTATGGCTACACCTTC
TRBJ1-5 | . | TRBV30 | . | CAWSARERQPQHF | TGTGCCTGGAGTGCCCGGGAGAGGCAGCCCCAGCATTTT
TRBJ2-1 | . | TRBV7-3 | TRBD2 | CASSPRGSGGTYNGQFF | TGTGCCAGCAGCCCACGGGGGAGCGGGGGTACCTACAATGGGCAGTTCTTC